What follows are 3 T cell receptor beta chains derived from one specimen sequenced in a study of CXCR3-negative and CXCR3-positive naive CD8 T cells. TRB cDNA libraries were made by UMI-labeled 5' RACE. TCRdb reprocessed the 5' RACE reads and keeps a single row for each CDR3 protein, giving no DNA. The table for this sample gives more than 50,000 distinct CDR3 sequences. Sequences were obtained from naive CXCR3- CD8+ T cells from blood. Described subset: CD45RO-CCR7+CD27+CD95- naive CD8+ T cells lacking CXCR3 (TNR3-). These receptors were obtained from a human donor in good health. Some clones in this sample may be carry-over from other donors' samples.

The CDR3 protein is CASSLTDQENTEAFF. The V call is TRBV5-1, the J call TRBJ1-1. In germline, CDR1 is SGHRS, CDR2 YFSETQ. The CDR3 runs to 15 residues.

This rearrangement joins TRBV5-1 to TRBJ1-1; TCRdb reports TRBD1, a call that lacks DNA to check it against. This CDR3 spans 15 amino acids. Germline V gene sequence: CDR1 SGHRS, CDR2 YFSETQ. The CDR3 region is CASSFGQGPNTEAFF. The full variable domain, completed using reference TRBV5-1 and TRBJ1-1, is KAGVTQTPRYLIKTRGQQVTLSCSPISGHRSVSWYQQTPGQGLQFLFEYFSETQRNKGNFPGRFSGRQFSNSRSEMNVSTLELGDSALYLCASSFGQGPNTEAFFGQGTRLTVV.

This chain links TRBV11-2 with TRBJ2-5; without DNA, the TCRdb call of TRBD2 cannot be checked. CDR3 length: 16 amino acids. The germline V gene has CDR1 SGHAT and CDR2 FQNNGV. This CDR3 is CASIAGTSGGQETQYF.